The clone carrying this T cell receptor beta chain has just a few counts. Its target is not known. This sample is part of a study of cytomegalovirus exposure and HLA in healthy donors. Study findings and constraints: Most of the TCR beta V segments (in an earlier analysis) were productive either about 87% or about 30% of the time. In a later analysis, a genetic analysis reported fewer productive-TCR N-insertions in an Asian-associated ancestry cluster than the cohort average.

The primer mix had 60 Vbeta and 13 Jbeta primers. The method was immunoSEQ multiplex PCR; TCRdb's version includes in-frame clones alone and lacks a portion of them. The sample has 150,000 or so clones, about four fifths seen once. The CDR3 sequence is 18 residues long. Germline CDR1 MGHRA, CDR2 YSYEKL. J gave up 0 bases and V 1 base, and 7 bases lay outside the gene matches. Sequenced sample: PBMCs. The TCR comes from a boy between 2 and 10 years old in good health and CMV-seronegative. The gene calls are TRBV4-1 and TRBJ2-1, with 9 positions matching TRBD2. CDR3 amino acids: CASSQVLTSGNSYNEQFF. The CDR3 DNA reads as TGCGCCAGCAGCCAAGTCCTGACTAGCGGAAACTCCTACAATGAGCAGTTCTTC.